This T cell receptor (beta chain) was observed in a study of blood T cell repertoires in COVID-19. Turning to the study itself: The United States, Italy and Spain were the sources of the acute and convalescent COVID-19 samples.

In the original processing: For nucleated cells, counts were estimated from reference gene primer amplification. The method was immunoSEQ multiplex PCR; TCRdb's version includes in-frame clones alone and lacks a portion of them. V and J calls and clone size are copied from that table; D and trimming were computed from the DNA. The sample lists 150,000 to 200,000 clones, 86% seen once, with 3% to 4% in the top ten. Unmatched junction bases numbered 7, after V lost 2 bases and J lost 7 bases. The CDR3 covers 14 residues. The germline V gene has CDR1 ENHRY and CDR2 SYGVKD. This TCR was sampled from a woman aged 65 to 85 with acute or convalescent COVID-19. This chain links TRBV10-3 with TRBJ2-7; 8 positions agree with TRBD1. Sequencing was done on a sample of peripheral blood. CDR3 bases: TGTGCCATCAGTGAGCGGCAGGGGGCCCGGGAGCAGTACTTC. Its translation is CAISERQGAREQYF.